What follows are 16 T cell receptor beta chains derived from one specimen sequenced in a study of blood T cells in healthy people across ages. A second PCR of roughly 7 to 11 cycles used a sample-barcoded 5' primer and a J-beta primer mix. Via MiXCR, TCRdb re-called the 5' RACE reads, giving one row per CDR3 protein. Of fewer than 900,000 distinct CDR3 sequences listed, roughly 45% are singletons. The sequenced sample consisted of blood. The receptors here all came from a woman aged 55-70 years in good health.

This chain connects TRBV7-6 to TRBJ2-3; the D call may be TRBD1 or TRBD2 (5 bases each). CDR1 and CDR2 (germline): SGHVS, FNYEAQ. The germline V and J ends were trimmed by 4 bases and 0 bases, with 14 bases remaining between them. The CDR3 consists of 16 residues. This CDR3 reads CASSSVKGRSTDTQYF. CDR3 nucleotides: TGTGCCAGCAGCTCCGTTAAGGGGAGAAGCACAGATACGCAGTATTTT.

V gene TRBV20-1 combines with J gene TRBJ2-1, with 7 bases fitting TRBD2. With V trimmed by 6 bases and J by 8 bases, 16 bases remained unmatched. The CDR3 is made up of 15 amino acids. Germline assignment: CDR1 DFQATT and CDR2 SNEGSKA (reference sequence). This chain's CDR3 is CSARYRLARDDEQFF. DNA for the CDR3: TGCAGTGCCCGCTACCGACTAGCCCGCGATGATGAGCAGTTCTTC.

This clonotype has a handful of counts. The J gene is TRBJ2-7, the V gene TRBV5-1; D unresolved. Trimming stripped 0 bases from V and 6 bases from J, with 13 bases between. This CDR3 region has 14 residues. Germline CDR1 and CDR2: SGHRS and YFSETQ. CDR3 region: CASSLESPPGEQYF. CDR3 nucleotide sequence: TGCGCCAGCAGCTTGGAGTCTCCCCCTGGCGAGCAGTACTTC.

CDR3 nucleotides: TGCGCCAGCAACTCCCTTCGGGGCACAGATACGCAGTATTTT. Encoded protein: CASNSLRGTDTQYF. The chain carries TRBV5-1 and TRBJ2-3, with D hard to call. V lost 6 bases, J lost 1 base, and 12 bases lay in between. Germline values: CDR1 SGHRS, CDR2 YFSETQ. This CDR3 has 14 residues. The full variable domain, with the rest looked up from reference TRBV5-1 and TRBJ2-3, is KAGVTQTPRYLIKTRGQQVTLSCSPISGHRSVSWYQQTPGQGLQFLFEYFSETQRNKGNFPGRFSGRQFSNSRSEMNVSTLELGDSALYLCASNSLRGTDTQYFGPGTRLTVL.

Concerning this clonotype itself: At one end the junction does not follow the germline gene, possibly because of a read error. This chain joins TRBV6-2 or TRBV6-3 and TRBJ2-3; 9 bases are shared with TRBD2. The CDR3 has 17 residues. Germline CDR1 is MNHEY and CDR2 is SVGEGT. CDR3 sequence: CASSFKREASSTGTQYF. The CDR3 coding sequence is TGTGCCAGCAGTTTCAAGCGGGAGGCCTCTAGCACAGGTACGCAGTATTTT.

The DNA for the CDR3 is TGTGCCAGCAGTCGGAATGACGGCAATGAGCAGTTCTTC. Its protein product is CASSRNDGNEQFF. This chain joins TRBV7-3 and TRBJ2-1; D is ambiguous. The V gene's germline CDR1 is SGHTA and CDR2 FQGTGA. The CDR3 has 13 amino acids. Trimming pared 6 bases from V and 6 bases from J, leaving 12 bases between.

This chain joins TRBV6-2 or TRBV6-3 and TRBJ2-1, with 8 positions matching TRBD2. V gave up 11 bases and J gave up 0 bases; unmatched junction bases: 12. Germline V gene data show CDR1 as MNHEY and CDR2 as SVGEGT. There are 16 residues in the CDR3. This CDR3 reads CAAGGAGAPSYNEQFF. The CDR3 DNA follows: TGTGCCGCCGGGGGAGCGGGAGCTCCCTCCTACAATGAGCAGTTCTTC.

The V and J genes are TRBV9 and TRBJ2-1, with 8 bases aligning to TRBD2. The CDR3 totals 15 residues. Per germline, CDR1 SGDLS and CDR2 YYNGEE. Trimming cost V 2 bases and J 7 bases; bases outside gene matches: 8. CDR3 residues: CASSVGTSGTNEQFF. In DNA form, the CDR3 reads TGTGCCAGCAGCGTTGGAACTAGCGGTACGAATGAGCAGTTCTTC.

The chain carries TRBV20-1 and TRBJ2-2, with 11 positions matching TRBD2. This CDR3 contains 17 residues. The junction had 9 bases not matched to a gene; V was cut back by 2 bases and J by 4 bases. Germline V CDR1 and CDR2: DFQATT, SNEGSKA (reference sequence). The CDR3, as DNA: TGCAGTGCTAGACCGCTGGCTAGCGGGGGGTTCACCGGGGAGCTGTTTTTT. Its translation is CSARPLASGGFTGELFF.

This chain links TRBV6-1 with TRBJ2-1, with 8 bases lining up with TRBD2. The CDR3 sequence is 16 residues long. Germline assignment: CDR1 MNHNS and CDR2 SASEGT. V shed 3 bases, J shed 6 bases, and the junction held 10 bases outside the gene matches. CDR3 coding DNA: TGTGCCAGCAGTGAGTCCGGGGGGGCCTCGGGCAATGAGCAGTTCTTC. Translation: CASSESGGASGNEQFF.

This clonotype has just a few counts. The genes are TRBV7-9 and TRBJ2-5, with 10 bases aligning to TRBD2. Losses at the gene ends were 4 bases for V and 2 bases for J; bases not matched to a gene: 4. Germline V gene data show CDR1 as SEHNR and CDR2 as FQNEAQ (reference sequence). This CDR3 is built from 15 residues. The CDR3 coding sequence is TGTGCCAGCAGCTATGGACTAGCGGTTCAAGAGACCCAGTACTTC. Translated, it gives CASSYGLAVQETQYF.

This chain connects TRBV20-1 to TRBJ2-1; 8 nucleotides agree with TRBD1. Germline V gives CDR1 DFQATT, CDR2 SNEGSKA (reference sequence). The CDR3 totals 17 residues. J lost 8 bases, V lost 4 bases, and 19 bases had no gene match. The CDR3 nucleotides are TGCAGTGCTATATCAGGGGGCGCTGATATGGGTGGGGATGAGCAGTTCTTC. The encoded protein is CSAISGGADMGGDEQFF.

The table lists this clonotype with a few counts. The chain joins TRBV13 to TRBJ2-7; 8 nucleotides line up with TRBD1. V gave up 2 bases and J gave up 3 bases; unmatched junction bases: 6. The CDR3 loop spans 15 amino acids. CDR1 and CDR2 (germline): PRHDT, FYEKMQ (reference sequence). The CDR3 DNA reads TGTGCCAGCAGCTTACTTGGGACAGGATTCTACGAGCAGTACTTC. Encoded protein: CASSLLGTGFYEQYF.

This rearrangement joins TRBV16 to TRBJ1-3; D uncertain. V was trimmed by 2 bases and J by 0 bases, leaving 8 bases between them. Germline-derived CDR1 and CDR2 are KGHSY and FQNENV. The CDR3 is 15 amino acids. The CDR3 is CASSQVRASGNTIYF. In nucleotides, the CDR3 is TGTGCCAGCAGCCAAGTAAGGGCCTCTGGAAACACCATATATTTT.

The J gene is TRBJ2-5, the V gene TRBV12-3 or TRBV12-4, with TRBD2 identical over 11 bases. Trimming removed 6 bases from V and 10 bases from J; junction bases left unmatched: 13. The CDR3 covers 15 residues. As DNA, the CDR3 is TGTGCCAGCAGCTCCCAACTAGCGGGGGCCGGAGACCAGTACTTC. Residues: CASSSQLAGAGDQYF.

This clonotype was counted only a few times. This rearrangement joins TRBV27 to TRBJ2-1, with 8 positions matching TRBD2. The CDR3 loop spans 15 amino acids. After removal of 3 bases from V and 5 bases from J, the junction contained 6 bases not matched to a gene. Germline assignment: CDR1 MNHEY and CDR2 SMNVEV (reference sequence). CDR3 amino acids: CASSLSGSWDNEQFF. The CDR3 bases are TGTGCCAGCAGTTTGAGCGGGAGCTGGGACAATGAGCAGTTCTTC.